These 8 T cell receptor beta chains were sequenced from one sample in a study of CXCR3-negative and CXCR3-positive naive CD8 T cells (dated by TCRdb to between 2017 and 2020). Beyond this particular receptor, the publication reports: TRB CDR3s from CXCR3-positive naive cells showed higher hydrophobicity (lower Kidera factor 4), lower energy, and higher strength and volume indices than CXCR3-negative naive cells.

The sequencing machine was a NextSeq 550. The Human TCR Profiling Kit (MiLaboratory) was used to make UMI-labeled 5' RACE TRB cDNA libraries. Reads reprocessed by TCRdb are summarized as one entry per CDR3 protein sequence, and DNA is absent. This sample's table lists 140,000 to 150,000 distinct CDR3 sequences. Together, the top ten hold 0.25% to 0.35% of the sample. Their antigens remain unidentified. Sequencing was carried out using naive CXCR3+ CD8+ T cells from blood. The cell subset or site label corresponds to: CD45RO-CCR7+CD27+CD95- naive CD8+ T cells expressing CXCR3 (TNR3+). The receptors were gathered from a human donor in good health. Some clones in this sample may be carry-over from other donors' samples.

This rearrangement joins TRBV20-1 to TRBJ1-2. CDR3 length: 12 residues. Germline V gene data show CDR1 as DFQATT and CDR2 as SNEGSKA (reference sequence). CDR3 sequence reads: CSATDGNYGYTF.

The rearrangement uses TRBV12-3 or TRBV12-4 and TRBJ1-1. This CDR3 is 13 amino acids long. CDR3 protein: CASSFGLTPEAFF.

CDR3 residues: CSARVFSTSGTGELFF. The genes are TRBV20-1 and TRBJ2-2; TCRdb reports TRBD2, a call that lacks DNA to check it against. Germline loops: CDR1 DFQATT, CDR2 SNEGSKA (reference sequence). The CDR3 is 16 residues long.

The J gene is TRBJ1-5, the V gene TRBV4-1; TCRdb calls TRBD1, which cannot be checked without DNA. This CDR3 region has 18 residues. CDR1 is MGHRA, CDR2 YSYEKL, per germline. CDR3 residues: CASSQDSEGQNPLEPQHF.

V is TRBV15 and J is TRBJ2-1. Germline CDR1 is LNHNV and CDR2 is YYDKDF (reference sequence). CDR3 length: 13 amino acids. The CDR3 is CATSSWTINEQFF.

V usage is TRBV20-1 and J usage is TRBJ2-1; the D call from TCRdb, TRBD1, cannot be confirmed without DNA. Looked up from germline, CDR1 is DFQATT and CDR2 is SNEGSKA (reference sequence). CDR3 length: 17 amino acids. The CDR3 region is CSARAPRGESSYNEQFF.

The chain links TRBV9 to TRBJ2-1; as DNA is missing, the TRBD1 call by TCRdb cannot be tested. Germline V gives CDR1 SGDLS, CDR2 YYNGEE. The CDR3 has 16 amino acids. The CDR3 protein is CASSETQGFSYNEQFF.

This chain uses TRBV7-9 with TRBJ2-3; TCRdb calls TRBD1, which cannot be checked without DNA. In germline, CDR1 is SEHNR, CDR2 FQNEAQ (reference sequence). The CDR3 has 14 amino acids. CDR3 residues: CASSLRQGPDTQYF. The full variable domain, with the rest looked up from reference TRBV7-9 and TRBJ2-3, is DTGVSQNPRHKITKRGQNVTFRCDPISEHNRLYWYRQTLGQGPEFLTYFQNEAQLEKSRLLSDRFSAERPKGSFSTLEIQRTEQGDSAMYLCASSLRQGPDTQYFGPGTRLTVL.